This passage covers 2 T cell receptor beta chains from one sample sequenced in a study of T cells in Graves' hyperthyroidism and ophthalmopathy. RNA transcripts were the template for amplifying TCR beta CDR3 regions. A set of HTBI primers served as the primers for a first-round RT-PCR of the TCR CDR3. TCRdb re-analysed the multiplex PCR reads in MiXCR, keeping a single row per CDR3 protein. The sample carries about 590,000 distinct CDR3 sequences, approximately 15% recorded once. Sequencing was carried out using blood. Source of these receptors: a woman in her 30s with Graves' hyperthyroidism.

This clonotype was seen a handful of times. This chain uses TRBV7-6 with TRBJ2-2, with D unclear. V lost 5 bases to trimming and J lost 1 base, with 14 bases between them. The CDR3 has 16 amino acids. Per germline, CDR1 SGHVS and CDR2 FNYEAQ. The CDR3 region has the DNA TGTGCCAGCAGCACCTGGGGTACTTTGAACACCGGGGAGCTGTTTTTT. Translating it yields CASSTWGTLNTGELFF.

This clonotype was seen ten or more times. V usage is TRBV20-1 and J usage is TRBJ2-1; D not resolved. The germline gives CDR1 DFQATT, CDR2 SNEGSKA (reference sequence). Trimming left V 1 base short and J 7 bases short, with 14 bases between. The CDR3 loop spans 14 amino acids. The CDR3 bases are TGCAGTGCTAGAGTTCCAATCACTTGGAATGAGCAGTTCTTC. Protein sequence: CSARVPITWNEQFF.